This T cell receptor (beta chain) was recovered during a study of patients and donors after allogeneic stem cell transplantation. TCRdb reprocessed the RT-PCR reads via MiXCR and lists one record per CDR3 protein. The data contain hundreds of thousands of distinct CDR3 sequences, around 15% of them seen just once; the ten biggest clones take up 7% to 7.5%. V lost 4 bases and J lost 1; bases outside the gene matches: 4. CDR1 is SNHLY and CDR2 is FYNNEI in the germline V gene. The CDR3 contains 15 residues. Material: blood, either unsorted or a sorted T cell fraction (not recorded which). The chain combines TRBV2 with TRBJ1-1; 9 positions match TRBD1. This clonotype was sampled from a human donor who was either an allogeneic HSCT recipient or a stem cell or donor lymphocyte infusion donor (not recorded which). It is not recorded whose cells these are; they may come from a transplant donor. CDR3 protein: CASSGGQGKNTEAFF. CDR3 DNA sequence: TGTGCCAGCAGTGGGGGACAGGGAAAGAACACTGAAGCTTTCTTT.